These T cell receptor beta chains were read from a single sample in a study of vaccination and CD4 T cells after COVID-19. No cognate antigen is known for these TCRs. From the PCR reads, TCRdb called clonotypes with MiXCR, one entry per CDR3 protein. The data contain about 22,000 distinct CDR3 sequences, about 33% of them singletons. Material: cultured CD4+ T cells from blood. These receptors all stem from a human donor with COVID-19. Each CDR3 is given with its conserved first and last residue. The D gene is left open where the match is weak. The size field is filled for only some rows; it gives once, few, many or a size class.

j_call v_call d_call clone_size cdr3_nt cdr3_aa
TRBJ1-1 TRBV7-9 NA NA TGTGCCAGCAGCATACCGAGACAGTTGGAGAACACTGAAGCTTTCTTT CASSIPRQLENTEAFF
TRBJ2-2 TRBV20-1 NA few TGCAGTGCTAAGTACTACACCGGGGAGCTGTTTTTT CSAKYYTGELFF
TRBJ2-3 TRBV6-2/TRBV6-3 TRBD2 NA TGTGCCAGCAGTTGGGCGGGGGTAACAGATACGCAGTATTTT CASSWAGVTDTQYF
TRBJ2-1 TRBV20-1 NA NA TGCAGTGCGTCTCGAAGCTCCTACAATGAGCAGTTCTTC CSASRSSYNEQFF
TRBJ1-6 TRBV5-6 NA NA TGTGCCAGCAGCTTGGCCGGGGGGGGGCTTGGATCACCCCTCCACTTT CASSLAGGGLGSPLHF
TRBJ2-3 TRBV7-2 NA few TGTGCCAGCAGCTTAGCGGGGGTTAGCACAGATACGCAGTATTTT CASSLAGVSTDTQYF
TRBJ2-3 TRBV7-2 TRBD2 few TGTGCCAGCAGCTTAGACCGGGCGGGGGGTGGAGATACGCAGTATTTT CASSLDRAGGGDTQYF
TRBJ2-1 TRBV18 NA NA TGTGCCAGCACACCTCCAGGGTTCTCCTACAATGAGCAGTTCTTC CASTPPGFSYNEQFF
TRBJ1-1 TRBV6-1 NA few TGTGCCAGCAGTCTCGGAAGAAGCAGAGGGAACACTGAAGCTTTCTTT CASSLGRSRGNTEAFF
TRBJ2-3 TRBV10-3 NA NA TGTGCCATCAGCCCGAAGGCTGGGGCAACAGATACGCAGTATTTT CAISPKAGATDTQYF